Sequencing of this T cell receptor beta chain was carried out in a study of multiple sclerosis patients with progressive multifocal leukoencephalopathy. Here immunoSEQ multiplex PCR was the method, and the copy in TCRdb shows in-frame clones only, minus some. The sample lists approximately 30,000 clones, around 90% seen once, with around 6% in the top ten. The time point denotes: time of PML onset. Between about 16 and 60 months of natalizumab therapy passed before PML developed in these natalizumab-treated patients. Study outcomes and limitations: At PML onset, no shared TRBV or TRBJ gene usage was seen. Less diverse TRB repertoires were suggested in most PML patients.

Comment on this clone: Its antigen is unidentified.

Germline V gene data show CDR1 as SGHTA and CDR2 as FQGNSA. The CDR3 length is 15 residues. V was pared by 5 bases and J by 5 bases, with 16 bases between. The chain carries TRBV7-2 and TRBJ2-1; TRBD2 might be the D (6 bases). The sequence came from a woman aged 35 to 49 with progressive multifocal leukoencephalopathy. This material consisted of PBMCs, taken from a patient treated with natalizumab. The CDR3 spells CASSPGTGNHNEQFF. CDR3 sequence (DNA): TGTGCCAGCAGCCCGGGGACTGGGAATCACAATGAGCAGTTCTTC.